Listed here are 5 T cell receptor beta chains from one sample, sequenced in a study of blood T cell repertoires in COVID-19. Profiling relied on immunoSEQ multiplex PCR, and the TCRdb table lists in-frame clones only, not all of them. This table has under 400,000 clones, approximately 89% appearing once. Sequenced input: peripheral blood. The receptors originated from a woman aged 60 to 75 with COVID-19, enrolled during active disease.

The chain links TRBV7-8 to TRBJ1-4, with TRBD1 identical over 7 bases. The CDR3 is made up of 18 amino acids. Germline CDR1 and CDR2: SGHVS and FQNEAQ. J lost 0 bases, V lost 3 bases, and 10 bases had no gene match. The CDR3 loop is CASSFRGGTAATNEKLFF. Here the CDR3 DNA reads TGTGCCAGCAGCTTTCGGGGGGGGACAGCGGCAACTAATGAAAAACTGTTTTTT. Filled out from reference TRBV7-8 and TRBJ1-4, the complete variable domain reads GAGVSQSPRYKVAKRGQDVALRCDPISGHVSLFWYQQALGQGPEFLTYFQNEAQLDKSGLPSDRFFAERPEGSVSTLKIQRTQQEDSAVYLCASSFRGGTAATNEKLFFGSGTQLSVL.

DNA of the CDR3: TGCGCCAGCAGCTTGACCGGGACACACACTGAAGCTTTCTTT. Encoded protein: CASSLTGTHTEAFF. The chain employs TRBV5-1 and TRBJ1-1, with TRBD1 as a possible D gene (6 bases). The CDR3 is 14 residues long. V lost 1 base to trimming and J lost 3 bases, with 10 bases between them. Per germline, CDR1 SGHRS and CDR2 YFSETQ.

The chain joins TRBV15 to TRBJ1-5; D call uncertain. This CDR3 has 15 residues. Trimming took 1 base from V and 3 from J, leaving 10 bases between them. Germline CDR1 reads LNHNV; CDR2 reads YYDKDF (reference sequence). The CDR3 coding sequence is TGTGCCACCAGCAGAGGAGGAAAGGACAATCAGCCCCAGCATTTT. Encoded protein: CATSRGGKDNQPQHF.

This clone is a singleton in its sample. The rearrangement links TRBV5-1 to TRBJ2-7; a possible D gene is TRBD2 (6 bases). Germline loops: CDR1 SGHRS, CDR2 YFSETQ. This CDR3 spans 15 amino acids. Trimming stripped 3 bases from V and 3 bases from J, with 16 bases between. The CDR3 nucleotides are TGCGCCAGCAGCTCCGGGACTGATACCTTCTACGAGCAGTACTTC. This gives the protein CASSSGTDTFYEQYF.

The chain recombines TRBV6-1 with TRBJ2-7, with 7 bases aligning to TRBD1. In germline, CDR1 is MNHNS, CDR2 SASEGT. V shed 1 base and J 5 bases; nucleotides not matched to a gene: 5. The CDR3 loop spans 14 amino acids. The CDR3 nucleotides are TGTGCCAGCAGTGAAGTCGACAGGGCAAACGAGCAGTACTTC. Protein sequence: CASSEVDRANEQYF.